This section outlines one T cell receptor (beta chain) sequence together with its context. Its antigen is unidentified. This sample stems from a study of PD-L1 blockade in urothelial cancer. Regarding the study as a whole: Below-median TCR clonality that was measured in pretreatment blood predicted better survival.

Regarding time point: pretreatment peripheral blood. Repertoires were generated with immunoSEQ multiplex PCR, while TCRdb's copy carries only in-frame clones and drops some. The top ten hold 15% to 18% of the sample, which has approximately 56,000 clones, roughly 87% seen once. The CDR3 is 14 residues long. The germline V gene encodes CDR1 MNHEY and CDR2 SMNVEV (reference sequence). With 2 bases removed from V and 4 bases from J, the gap between germline ends came to 9 bases. V usage is TRBV27 and J usage is TRBJ1-5, with a possible D match to TRBD1 (6 bases). This clonotype was obtained from a man in his 70s with urothelial cancer. Here the sequenced sample was PBMCs, taken around atezolizumab (anti-PD-L1) treatment. CDR3 in amino acids: CASSLGGANQPQHF. The CDR3 nucleotides are TGTGCCAGCAGTTTAGGGGGGGCTAATCAGCCCCAGCATTTT.